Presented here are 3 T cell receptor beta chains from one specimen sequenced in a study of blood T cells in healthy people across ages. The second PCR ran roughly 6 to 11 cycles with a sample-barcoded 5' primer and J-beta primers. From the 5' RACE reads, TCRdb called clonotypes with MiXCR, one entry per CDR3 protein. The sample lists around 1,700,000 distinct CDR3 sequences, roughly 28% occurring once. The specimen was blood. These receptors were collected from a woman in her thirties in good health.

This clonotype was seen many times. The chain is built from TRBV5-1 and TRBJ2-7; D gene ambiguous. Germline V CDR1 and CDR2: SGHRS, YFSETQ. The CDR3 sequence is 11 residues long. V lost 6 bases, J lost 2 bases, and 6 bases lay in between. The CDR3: CASTDAYEQYF. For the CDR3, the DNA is TGCGCCAGCACGGATGCCTACGAGCAGTACTTC.

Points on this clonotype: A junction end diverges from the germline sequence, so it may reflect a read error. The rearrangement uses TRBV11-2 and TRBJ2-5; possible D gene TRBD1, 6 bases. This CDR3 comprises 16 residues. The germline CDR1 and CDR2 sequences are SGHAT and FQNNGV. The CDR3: CAGSYIMGDNQETQYF. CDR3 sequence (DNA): TGTGCCGGCAGTTACATCATGGGGGACAACCAAGAGACCCAGTACTTC.

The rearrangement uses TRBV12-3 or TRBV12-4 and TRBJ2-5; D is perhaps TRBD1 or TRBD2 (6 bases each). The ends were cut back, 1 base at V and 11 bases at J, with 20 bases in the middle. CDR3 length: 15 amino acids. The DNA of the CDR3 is TGTGCCAGCAGTTTAGGGGACAAGGGAGGCAATGAGCAGTACTTC. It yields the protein CASSLGDKGGNEQYF.